This passage covers 5 T cell receptor beta chains from one sample sequenced in a study of cytomegalovirus exposure and HLA in healthy donors. Vbeta (60) and Jbeta (13) primers were used in the PCR. Assay: immunoSEQ multiplex PCR; the TCRdb copy retains only in-frame clones and omits some. This table holds around 99,000 clones, less than 85% found once. The sequenced sample consisted of PBMCs. These receptors all stem from a man aged 18 to 30 in good health and CMV-seronegative.

This clone came up a few times. The chain recombines TRBV7-9 with TRBJ2-7, with D possibly being TRBD1 (5 bases). From germline, CDR1 is SEHNR and CDR2 FQNEAQ (reference sequence). The CDR3 consists of 13 residues. Trimming pared 1 base from V and 6 bases from J, leaving 10 bases between. The chain's CDR3 is CASSLEGSAEQYF. The DNA for the CDR3 is TGTGCCAGCAGCTTAGAGGGGTCCGCCGAGCAGTACTTC.

The rearrangement links TRBV7-2 to TRBJ2-5; a weak D match, TRBD1 (5 bases). This CDR3 is 14 amino acids long. V was clipped by 1 base and J by 0 bases, with 6 bases between them. CDR1 is SGHTA, CDR2 FQGNSA, per germline. This CDR3 is CASSLGTYQETQYF. The CDR3 DNA reads as TGTGCCAGCAGCTTAGGGACATACCAAGAGACCCAGTACTTC.

With respect to this clone: Its ends do not fully match the called genes, so a read error is possible. The chain links TRBV7-7 to TRBJ2-7, with D maybe TRBD2 (6 bases). The germline gives CDR1 SSHAT, CDR2 FNYEAQ (reference sequence). This CDR3 is built from 18 residues. This chain's CDR3 is CASSLGPPSAPGSNEQYF. The CDR3 region has the DNA TGTGCTAGCAGCTTAGGCCCCCCTAGCGCTCCAGGGTCCAACGAGCAGTACTTC.

V gene TRBV5-1 combines with J gene TRBJ2-7, with TRBD1 matching over 11 bases. Germline V lookup: CDR1 SGHRS, CDR2 YFSETQ. The V gene end was trimmed by 4 bases and the J gene end by 0 bases; junction bases not matched to a gene: 3. This CDR3 is 15 amino acids long. The CDR3 bases are TGCGCCAGCAGCCGGGACAGGGGGTCCTCCTACGAGCAGTACTTC. It is translated as CASSRDRGSSYEQYF. The variable domain in full, completed from reference TRBV5-1 and TRBJ2-7, reads KAGVTQTPRYLIKTRGQQVTLSCSPISGHRSVSWYQQTPGQGLQFLFEYFSETQRNKGNFPGRFSGRQFSNSRSEMNVSTLELGDSALYLCASSRDRGSSYEQYFGPGTRLTVT.

The CDR3 is CASSLPAGELFF. CDR3 DNA: TGTGCCAGCAGTTTACCGGCCGGGGAGCTGTTTTTT. The chain links TRBV27 to TRBJ2-2; D gene unclear. The CDR3 totals 12 residues. The germline CDR1 and CDR2 sequences are MNHEY and SMNVEV (reference sequence). The V end was cut by 2 bases, the J end by 6 bases, with 4 bases between.